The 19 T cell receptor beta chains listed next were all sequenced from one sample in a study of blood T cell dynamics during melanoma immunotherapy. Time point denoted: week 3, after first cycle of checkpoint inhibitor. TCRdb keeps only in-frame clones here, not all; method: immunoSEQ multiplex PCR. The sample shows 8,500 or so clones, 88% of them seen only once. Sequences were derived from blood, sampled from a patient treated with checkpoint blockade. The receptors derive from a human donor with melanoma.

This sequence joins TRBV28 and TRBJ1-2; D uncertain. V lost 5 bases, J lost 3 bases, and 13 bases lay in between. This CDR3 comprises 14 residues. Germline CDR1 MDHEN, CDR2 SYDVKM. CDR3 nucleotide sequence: TGTGCCAGCAGTAGTCCCCCCTCTGACTATGGCTACACCTTC. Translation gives CASSSPPSDYGYTF.

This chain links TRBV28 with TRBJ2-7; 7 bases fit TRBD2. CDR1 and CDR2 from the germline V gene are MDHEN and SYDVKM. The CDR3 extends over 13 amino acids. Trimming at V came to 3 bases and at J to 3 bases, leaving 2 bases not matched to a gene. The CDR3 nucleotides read TGTGCCAGCAGTTTGGGGGGGTACTACGAGCAGTACTTC. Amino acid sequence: CASSLGGYYEQYF.

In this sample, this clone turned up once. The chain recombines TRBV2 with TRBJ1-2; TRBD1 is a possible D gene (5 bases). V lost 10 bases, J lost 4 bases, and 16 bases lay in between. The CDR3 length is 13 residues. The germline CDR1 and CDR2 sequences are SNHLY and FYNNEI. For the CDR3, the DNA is TGTGCCACCTCGCTAAGGGGCGTCTATGGCTACACCTTC. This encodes CATSLRGVYGYTF.

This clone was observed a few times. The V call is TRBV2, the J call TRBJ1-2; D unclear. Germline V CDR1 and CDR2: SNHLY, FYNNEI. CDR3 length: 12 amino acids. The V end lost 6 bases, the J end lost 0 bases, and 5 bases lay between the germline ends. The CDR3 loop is CASSTANYGYTF. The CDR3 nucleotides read TGTGCCAGCAGCACTGCTAACTATGGCTACACCTTC.

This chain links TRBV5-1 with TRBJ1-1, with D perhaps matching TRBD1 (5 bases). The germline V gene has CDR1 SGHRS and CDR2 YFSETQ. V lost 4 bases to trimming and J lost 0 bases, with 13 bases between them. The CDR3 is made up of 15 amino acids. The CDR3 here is CASSPSGGVNTEAFF. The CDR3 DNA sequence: TGCGCCAGCAGCCCCTCGGGGGGAGTGAACACTGAAGCTTTCTTT.

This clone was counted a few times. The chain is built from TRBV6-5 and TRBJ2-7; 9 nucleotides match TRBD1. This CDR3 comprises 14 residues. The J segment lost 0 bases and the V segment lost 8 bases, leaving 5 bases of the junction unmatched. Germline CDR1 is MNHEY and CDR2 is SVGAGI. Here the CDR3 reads CASRRGQGSYEQYF. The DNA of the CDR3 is TGTGCCAGCCGCCGGGGACAGGGCTCCTACGAGCAGTACTTC.

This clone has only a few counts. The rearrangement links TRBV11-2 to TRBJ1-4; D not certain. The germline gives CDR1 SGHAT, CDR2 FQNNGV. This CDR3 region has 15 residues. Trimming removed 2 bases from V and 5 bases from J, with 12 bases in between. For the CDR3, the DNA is TGTGCCAGCAGCTTAAGCCCTCCCCCGAATGAAAAACTGTTTTTT. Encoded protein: CASSLSPPPNEKLFF.

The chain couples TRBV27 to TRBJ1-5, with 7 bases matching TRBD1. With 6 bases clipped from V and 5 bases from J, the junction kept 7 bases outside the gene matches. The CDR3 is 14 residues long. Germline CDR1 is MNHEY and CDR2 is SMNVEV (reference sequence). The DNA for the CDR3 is TGTGCCAGCAGCCCGGGACAGCCTTATCAGCCCCAGCATTTT. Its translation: CASSPGQPYQPQHF.

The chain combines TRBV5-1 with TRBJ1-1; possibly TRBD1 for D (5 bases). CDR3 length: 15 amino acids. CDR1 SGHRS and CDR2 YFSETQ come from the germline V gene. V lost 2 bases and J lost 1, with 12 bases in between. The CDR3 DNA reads TGCGCCAGCAGCTTTACCTTGGGGGGGAACACTGAAGCTTTCTTT. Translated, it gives CASSFTLGGNTEAFF.

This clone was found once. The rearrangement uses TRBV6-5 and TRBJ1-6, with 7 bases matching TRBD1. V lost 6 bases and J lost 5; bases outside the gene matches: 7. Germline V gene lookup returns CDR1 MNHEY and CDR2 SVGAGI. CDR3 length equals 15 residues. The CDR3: CASSSDRPHNSPLHF. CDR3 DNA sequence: TGTGCCAGCAGCTCGGACAGGCCCCATAATTCACCCCTCCACTTT.

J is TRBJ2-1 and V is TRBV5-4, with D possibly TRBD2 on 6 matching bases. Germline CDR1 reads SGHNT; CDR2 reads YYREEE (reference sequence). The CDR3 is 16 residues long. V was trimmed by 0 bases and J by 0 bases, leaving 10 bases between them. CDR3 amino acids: CASSLDAGSSYNEQFF. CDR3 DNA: TGTGCCAGCAGCTTGGACGCGGGAAGCTCCTACAATGAGCAGTTCTTC.

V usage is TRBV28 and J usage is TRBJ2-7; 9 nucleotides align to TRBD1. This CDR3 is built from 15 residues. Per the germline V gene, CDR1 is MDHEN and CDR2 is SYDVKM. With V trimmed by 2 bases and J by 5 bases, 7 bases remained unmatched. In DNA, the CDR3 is TGTGCCAGCAGTTTAGGAGGGACAGGGTTCAACGAGCAGTACTTC. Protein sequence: CASSLGGTGFNEQYF.

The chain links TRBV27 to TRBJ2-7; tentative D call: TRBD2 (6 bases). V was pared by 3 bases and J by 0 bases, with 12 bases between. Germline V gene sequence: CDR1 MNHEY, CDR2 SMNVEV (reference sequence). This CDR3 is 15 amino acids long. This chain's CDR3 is CASSLELASSYEQYF. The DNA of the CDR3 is TGTGCCAGCAGTTTGGAGCTAGCGAGCTCCTACGAGCAGTACTTC.

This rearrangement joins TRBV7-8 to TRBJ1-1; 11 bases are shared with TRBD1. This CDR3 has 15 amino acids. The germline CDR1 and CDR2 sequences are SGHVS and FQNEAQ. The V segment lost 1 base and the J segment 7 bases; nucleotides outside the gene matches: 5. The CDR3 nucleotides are TGTGCCAGCAGCTTAGGGGACAGGGGGACGGTTGAAGCTTTCTTT. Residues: CASSLGDRGTVEAFF.

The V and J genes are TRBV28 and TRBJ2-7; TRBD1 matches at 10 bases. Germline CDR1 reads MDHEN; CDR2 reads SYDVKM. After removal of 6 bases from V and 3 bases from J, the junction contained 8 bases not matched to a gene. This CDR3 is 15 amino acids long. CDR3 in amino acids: CASRGPGTGVYEQYF. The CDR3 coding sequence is TGTGCCAGCAGGGGACCCGGGACAGGGGTCTACGAGCAGTACTTC.

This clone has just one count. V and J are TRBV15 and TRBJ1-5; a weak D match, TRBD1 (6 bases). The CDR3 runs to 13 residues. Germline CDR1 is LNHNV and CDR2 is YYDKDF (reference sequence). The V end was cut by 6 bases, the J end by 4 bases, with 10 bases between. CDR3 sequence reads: CATSRGGNQPQHF. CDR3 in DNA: TGTGCCACCAGTAGGGGGGGGAATCAGCCCCAGCATTTT.

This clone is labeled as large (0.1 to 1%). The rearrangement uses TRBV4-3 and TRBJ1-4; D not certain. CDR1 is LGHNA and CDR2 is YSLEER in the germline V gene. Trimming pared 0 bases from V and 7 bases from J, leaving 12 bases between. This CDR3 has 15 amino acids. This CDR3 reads CASSQDRAPSEKLFF. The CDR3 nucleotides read TGCGCCAGCAGCCAAGACCGGGCCCCGAGTGAAAAACTGTTTTTT.

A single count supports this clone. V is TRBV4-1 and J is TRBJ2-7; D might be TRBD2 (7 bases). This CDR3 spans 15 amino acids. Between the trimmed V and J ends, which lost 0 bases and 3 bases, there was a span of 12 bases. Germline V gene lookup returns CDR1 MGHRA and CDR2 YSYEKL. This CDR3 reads CASSQEGRGGYEQYF. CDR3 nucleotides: TGCGCCAGCAGCCAAGAGGGGAGGGGGGGCTACGAGCAGTACTTC.

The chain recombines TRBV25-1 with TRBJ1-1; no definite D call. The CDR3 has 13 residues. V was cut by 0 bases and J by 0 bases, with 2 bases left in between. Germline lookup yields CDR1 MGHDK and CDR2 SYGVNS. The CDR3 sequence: CASSEYMNTEAFF. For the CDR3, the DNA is TGTGCCAGCAGTGAATATATGAACACTGAAGCTTTCTTT.